This TCR beta chain derives from a study of T-cell reconstitution after alpha-beta-depleted transplantation in children. Regarding the study as a whole: One year after transplant, T-cell counts and diversity came mostly from newly produced T cells. Alpha-beta T cells present about two months after transplant were reported to originate from several hundred expanded graft clones. Day-60 TCRbeta diversity that was high in some patients was derived from surviving recipient T cells and thymic progenitors.

This clonotype was seen a few times. What it binds is not known. Preparation of the TCRbeta library involved a method that used unique molecular identifiers. MiXCR was run by TCRdb on the PCR reads, yielding one entry per CDR3 protein. The data show around 490,000 distinct CDR3 sequences, approximately 10% seen once. From germline, CDR1 is SGHNT and CDR2 YYREEE (reference sequence). This CDR3 has 13 amino acids. V lost 3 bases, J lost 6 bases, and 10 bases lay in between. This specimen was PBMCs, mostly from graft donor cells, taken 180 days after TCRalphabeta/CD19-depleted stem cell transplant. This sequence originates from a female patient aged 2-9 years who had a stem cell transplant for aplastic anemia, so the T cells may come from the graft donor. The chain combines TRBV5-4 with TRBJ1-5, with D possibly being TRBD1 (6 bases). The chain's CDR3 is CASSYGGTQPQHF. The CDR3 nucleotides read TGTGCCAGCAGCTACGGGGGCACTCAGCCCCAGCATTTT.